A selection of T cell receptor beta chains follows, all from one sample in a study of preoperative IRX-2 immunotherapy in early breast cancer. Profiled with immunoSEQ multiplex PCR; TCRdb holds only in-frame clones, not every one. Among 90,000 to 100,000 clones listed, more than 80% were seen once. The sequenced sample was tumor tissue, obtained after IRX-2 immunotherapy. The receptors were sampled from a human donor with breast cancer. Each CDR3 is given with its conserved first and last residue. D genes are given only for firm matches. Clone sizes are given selectively: once, few, many, or a class where the clone is expanded.

TRBJ1-1 TRBV18 . . TGTGCCAGCTCACCCCGGAGGCAGTCGAACACTGAAGCTTTCTTT CASSPRRQSNTEAFF
TRBJ1-2 TRBV5-1 . TRBD1 TGCGCCAGCGCCCCCGGGACAGCTAACTATGGCTACACCTTC CASAPGTANYGYTF
TRBJ2-7 TRBV6-8 . TRBD1 TGTGCCAGCAGTTACGACAGGGACAGACAAGAGCAGTACTTC CASSYDRDRQEQYF
TRBJ1-4 TRBV15 . . TGTGCCACCAGCCGAGGGGGGGCCCGGACAACTAATGAAAAACTGTTTTTT CATSRGGARTTNEKLFF
TRBJ2-3 TRBV6-4 . . TGTGCCAGCAGTTCGGCGGCTGATACGCAGTATTTT CASSSAADTQYF
TRBJ2-3 TRBV7-8 few . TGTGCCAGCAGCATACTCCACACAGATACGCAGTATTTT CASSILHTDTQYF
TRBJ1-3 TRBV28 . TRBD1 TGTGCCAGCAATTTGGACAGGGCGGGGGGAAACACCATATATTTT CASNLDRAGGNTIYF
TRBJ2-2 TRBV5-1 once . TGCGCCAGCAGCTTGGAAGGCAGGCCGACGAACACCGGGGAGCTGTTTTTT CASSLEGRPTNTGELFF
TRBJ2-7 TRBV6-8 . . TGTGCCACCACTCGCGTCTCGGGACCCTACGAGCAGTACTTC CATTRVSGPYEQYF
TRBJ2-1 TRBV14 . TRBD2 TGTGCCAGCAGCCAGAGCGGGAGCTCCTACAATGAGCAGTTCTTC CASSQSGSSYNEQFF
TRBJ2-7 TRBV28 . TRBD2 TGTGCCAGCAGTCGTAGCGGGGGGCCGACCTACGAGCAGTACTTC CASSRSGGPTYEQYF
TRBJ2-1 TRBV9 . . TGTGCCAGCAGCGTAGACGTGGGGAGCTCCTACAATGAGCAGTTCTTC CASSVDVGSSYNEQFF
TRBJ2-2 TRBV7-1 . . TGTGCCAGCAGCTTAACGGGGAGCCAGGGACAGCTGTTTTTT CASSLTGSQGQLFF
TRBJ1-1 TRBV19 . . TGTGCCAGTAGTATGAGGGTCGGATTCACTGAAGCTTTCTTT CASSMRVGFTEAFF
TRBJ2-3 TRBV12-5 . TRBD1 TGTGCTAGTGATGCCCGAGGGACAGGGGGAACAGATACGCAGTATTTT CASDARGTGGTDTQYF
TRBJ1-2 TRBV29-1 . TRBD1 TGCAGCGTTGTGTTCGGACAGGTTCTTAACTATGGCTACACCTTC CSVVFGQVLNYGYTF
TRBJ2-5 TRBV12-5 . . TGTGCCAGCAACGGACAGAGACAAGAGACCCAGTACTTC CASNGQRQETQYF
TRBJ1-4 TRBV7-6 few TRBD1 TGTGCCAGCAGCCGAGACGGGACAGAGAATGAAAAACTGTTTTTT CASSRDGTENEKLFF
TRBJ2-1 TRBV10-1 . . TGCGCCAGCAGTGAGGGGACTTTGAATGAGCAGTTCTTC CASSEGTLNEQFF
TRBJ1-1 TRBV7-6 . . TGTGCCAGCAGCCTTGGGGGATTGAACACTGAAGCTTTCTTT CASSLGGLNTEAFF
TRBJ1-5 TRBV12-5 . TRBD1 TGTGCTAGTGGTTTAACGGGACAGGGGCACGCCAATCAGCCCCAGCATTTT CASGLTGQGHANQPQHF
TRBJ2-5 TRBV9 once . TGTGCCAGCAGCGTGGGATTAGGAGAGACCCAGTACTTC CASSVGLGETQYF
TRBJ2-5 TRBV1 . . TGCGTCAGCAGCCCGGGACAGGGCCCTATAGAGACCCAGTACTTC CVSSPGQGPIETQYF
TRBJ2-7 TRBV6-8 . TRBD1 TGTGCCAGCAGGAGCCCGGGACAGGGGGTGAGCTCCTACGAGCAGTACTTC CASRSPGQGVSSYEQYF
TRBJ2-7 TRBV5-1 once . TGCGCCAGCAGCTTGGCCTTGGACATGTCATACGAGCAGTACTTC CASSLALDMSYEQYF
TRBJ1-2 TRBV28 once . TGTGCCAGCAGAAGGACAGCTACTAACTATGGCTACACCTTC CASRRTATNYGYTF
TRBJ1-2 TRBV28 . . TGTGCCAGCAAAACGCCGACAGGCTCTAACTATGGCTACACCTTC CASKTPTGSNYGYTF
TRBJ2-7 TRBV28 . TRBD1 TGTGCCAACTCGCAGGGGGCGACCTCCTACGAGCAGTACTTC CANSQGATSYEQYF
TRBJ1-6 TRBV5-1 . TRBD1 TGCGCCAGCAGCTCACTACCAACCCGACAGACAGGGTTAAATTCACCCCTCCACTTT CASSSLPTRQTGLNSPLHF
TRBJ2-2 TRBV30 few . TGTGCCTGGAGTACTCGGAACACCGGGGAGCTGTTTTTT CAWSTRNTGELFF
TRBJ2-5 TRBV29-1 . TRBD2 TGCAGCGTTCTTTCCGCGGGAGAGTACCAAGAGACCCAGTACTTC CSVLSAGEYQETQYF